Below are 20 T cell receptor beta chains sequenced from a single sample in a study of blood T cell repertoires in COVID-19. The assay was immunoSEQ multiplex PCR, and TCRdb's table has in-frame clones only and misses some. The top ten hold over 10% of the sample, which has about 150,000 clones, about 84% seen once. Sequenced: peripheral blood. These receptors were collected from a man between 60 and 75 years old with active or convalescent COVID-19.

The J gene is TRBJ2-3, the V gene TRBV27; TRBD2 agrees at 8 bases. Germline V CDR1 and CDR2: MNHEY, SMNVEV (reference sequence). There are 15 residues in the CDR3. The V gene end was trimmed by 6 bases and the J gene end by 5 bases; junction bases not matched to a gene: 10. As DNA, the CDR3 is TGTGCCAGCAGCCGATTACTAGCGGCCAAAGATACGCAGTATTTT. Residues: CASSRLLAAKDTQYF.

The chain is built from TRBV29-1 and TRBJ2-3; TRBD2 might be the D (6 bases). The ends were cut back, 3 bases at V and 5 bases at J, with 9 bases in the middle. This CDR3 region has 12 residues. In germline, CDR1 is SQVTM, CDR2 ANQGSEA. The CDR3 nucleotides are TGCAGCGTTGACGGGGGACTAGATACGCAGTATTTT. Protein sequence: CSVDGGLDTQYF.

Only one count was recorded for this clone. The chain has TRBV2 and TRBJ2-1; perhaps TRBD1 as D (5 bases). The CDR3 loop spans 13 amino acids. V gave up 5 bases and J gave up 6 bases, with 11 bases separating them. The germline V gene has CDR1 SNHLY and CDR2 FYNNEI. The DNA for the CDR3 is TGTGCCAGCAGTCAGGGAATTGGCAATGAGCAGTTCTTC. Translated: CASSQGIGNEQFF.

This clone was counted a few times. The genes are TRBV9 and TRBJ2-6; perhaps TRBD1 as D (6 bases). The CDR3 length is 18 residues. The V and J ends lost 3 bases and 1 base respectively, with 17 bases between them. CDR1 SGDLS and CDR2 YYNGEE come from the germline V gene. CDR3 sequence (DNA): TGTGCCAGCAGCGCCCCAACAGGGTACGAGTCTGGGGCCAACGTCCTGACTTTC. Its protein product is CASSAPTGYESGANVLTF.

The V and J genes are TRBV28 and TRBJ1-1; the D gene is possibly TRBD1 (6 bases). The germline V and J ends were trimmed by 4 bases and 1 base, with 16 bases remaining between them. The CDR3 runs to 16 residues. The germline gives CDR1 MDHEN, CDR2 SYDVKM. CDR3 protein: CASSSLGAGENTEAFF. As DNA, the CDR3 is TGTGCCAGCAGTTCCCTCGGAGCAGGGGAGAACACTGAAGCTTTCTTT.

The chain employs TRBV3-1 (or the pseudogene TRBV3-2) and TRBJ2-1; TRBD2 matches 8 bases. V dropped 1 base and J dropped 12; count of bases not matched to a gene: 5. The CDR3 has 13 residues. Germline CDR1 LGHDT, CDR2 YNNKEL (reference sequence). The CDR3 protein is CASSQVESGRQFF. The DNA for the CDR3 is TGTGCCAGCAGCCAAGTGGAAAGCGGGAGGCAGTTCTTC.

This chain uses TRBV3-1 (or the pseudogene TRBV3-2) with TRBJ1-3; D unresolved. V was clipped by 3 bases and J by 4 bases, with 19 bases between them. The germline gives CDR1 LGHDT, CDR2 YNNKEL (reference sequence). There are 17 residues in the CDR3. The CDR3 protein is CASSHRGMDSGGNTIYF. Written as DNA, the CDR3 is TGTGCCAGCAGCCACCGGGGTATGGACTCGGGGGGAAACACCATATATTTT.

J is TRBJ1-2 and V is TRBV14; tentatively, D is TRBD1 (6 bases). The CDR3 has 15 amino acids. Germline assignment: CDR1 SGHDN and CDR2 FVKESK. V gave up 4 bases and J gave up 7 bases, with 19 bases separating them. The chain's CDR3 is CASSPDPWGQAGYTF. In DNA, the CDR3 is TGTGCCAGCAGCCCGGACCCTTGGGGGCAGGCTGGCTACACCTTC.

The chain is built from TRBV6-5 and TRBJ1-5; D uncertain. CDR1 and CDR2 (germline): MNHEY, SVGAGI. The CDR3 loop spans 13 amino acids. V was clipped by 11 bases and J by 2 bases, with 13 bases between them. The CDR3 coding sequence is TGTGCCTCCCGGAGGGATGGCAATCAGCCCCAGCATTTT. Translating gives CASRRDGNQPQHF.

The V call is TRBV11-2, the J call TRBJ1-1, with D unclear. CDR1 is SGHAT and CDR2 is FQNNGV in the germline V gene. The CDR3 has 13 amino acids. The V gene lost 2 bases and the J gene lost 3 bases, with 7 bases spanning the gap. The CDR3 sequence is CASSLLRDTEAFF. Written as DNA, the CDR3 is TGTGCCAGCAGCTTACTAAGAGACACTGAAGCTTTCTTT.

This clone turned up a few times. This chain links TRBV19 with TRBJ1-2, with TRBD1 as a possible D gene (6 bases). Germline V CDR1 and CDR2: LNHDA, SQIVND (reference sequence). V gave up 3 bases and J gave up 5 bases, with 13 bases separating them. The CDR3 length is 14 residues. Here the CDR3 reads CASSILQGTYGYTF. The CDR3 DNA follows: TGTGCCAGTAGTATTCTACAGGGAACTTATGGCTACACCTTC.

CDR3 nucleotide sequence: TGTGCCAGCAGTCTCTTGGGGACTAGCGACTACAATGAGCAGTTCTTC. Translated: CASSLLGTSDYNEQFF. V gene TRBV7-2 combines with J gene TRBJ2-1; 10 bases line up with TRBD2. Looked up from germline, CDR1 is SGHTA and CDR2 is FQGNSA. Trimming at V came to 6 bases and at J to 3 bases, leaving 8 bases not matched to a gene. This CDR3 has 16 amino acids.

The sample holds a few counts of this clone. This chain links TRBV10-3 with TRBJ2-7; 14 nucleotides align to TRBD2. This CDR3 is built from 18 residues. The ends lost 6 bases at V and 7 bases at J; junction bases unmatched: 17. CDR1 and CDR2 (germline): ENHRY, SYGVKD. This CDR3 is CAIRGGGLAGGRGREQYF. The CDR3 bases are TGTGCCATCAGGGGGGGAGGACTAGCGGGAGGAAGGGGACGGGAGCAGTACTTC.

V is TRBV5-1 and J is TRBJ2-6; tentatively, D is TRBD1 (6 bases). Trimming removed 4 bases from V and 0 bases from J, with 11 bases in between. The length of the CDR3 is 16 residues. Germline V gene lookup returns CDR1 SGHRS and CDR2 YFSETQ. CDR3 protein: CASSPGHRSGANVLTF. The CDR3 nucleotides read TGCGCCAGCAGCCCGGGACACCGCTCTGGGGCCAACGTCCTGACTTTC.

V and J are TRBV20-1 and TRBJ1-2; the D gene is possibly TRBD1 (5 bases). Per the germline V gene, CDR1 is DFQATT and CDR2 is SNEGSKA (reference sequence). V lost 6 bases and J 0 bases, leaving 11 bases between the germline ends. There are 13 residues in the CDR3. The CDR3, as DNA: TGCAGTGCCAGTCCGGGGGCTAACTATGGCTACACCTTC. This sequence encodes CSASPGANYGYTF.

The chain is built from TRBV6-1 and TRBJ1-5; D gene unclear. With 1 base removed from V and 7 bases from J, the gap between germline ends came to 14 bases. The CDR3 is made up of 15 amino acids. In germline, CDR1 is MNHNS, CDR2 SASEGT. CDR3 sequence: CASSEGPAIGQPQHF. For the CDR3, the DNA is TGTGCCAGCAGTGAAGGGCCCGCCATCGGGCAGCCCCAGCATTTT.

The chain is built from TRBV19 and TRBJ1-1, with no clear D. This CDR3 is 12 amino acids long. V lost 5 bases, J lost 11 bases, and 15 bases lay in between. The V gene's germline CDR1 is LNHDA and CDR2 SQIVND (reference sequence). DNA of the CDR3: TGTGCCAGTAGTTCCGAGGGTGCTGTGGCTTTCTTT. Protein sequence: CASSSEGAVAFF.

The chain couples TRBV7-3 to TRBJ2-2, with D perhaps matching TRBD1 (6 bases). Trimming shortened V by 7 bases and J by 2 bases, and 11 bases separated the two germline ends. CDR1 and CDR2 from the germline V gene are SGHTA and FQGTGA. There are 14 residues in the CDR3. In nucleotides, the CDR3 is TGTGCCAGCAACCCGGGACACAACACCGGGGAGCTGTTTTTT. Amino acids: CASNPGHNTGELFF.

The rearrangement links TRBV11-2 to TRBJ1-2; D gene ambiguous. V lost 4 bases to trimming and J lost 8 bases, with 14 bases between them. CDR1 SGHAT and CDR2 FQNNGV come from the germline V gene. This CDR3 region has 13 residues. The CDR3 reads CASSSPDRVGYTF. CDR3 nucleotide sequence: TGTGCCAGCAGCTCCCCCGATCGCGTCGGCTACACCTTC.

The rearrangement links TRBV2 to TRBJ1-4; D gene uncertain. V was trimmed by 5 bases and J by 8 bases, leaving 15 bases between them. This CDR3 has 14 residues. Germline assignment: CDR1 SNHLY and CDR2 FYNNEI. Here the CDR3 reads CASSPEASREKLFF. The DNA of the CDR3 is TGTGCCAGCAGTCCCGAGGCATCACGGGAAAAACTGTTTTTT.